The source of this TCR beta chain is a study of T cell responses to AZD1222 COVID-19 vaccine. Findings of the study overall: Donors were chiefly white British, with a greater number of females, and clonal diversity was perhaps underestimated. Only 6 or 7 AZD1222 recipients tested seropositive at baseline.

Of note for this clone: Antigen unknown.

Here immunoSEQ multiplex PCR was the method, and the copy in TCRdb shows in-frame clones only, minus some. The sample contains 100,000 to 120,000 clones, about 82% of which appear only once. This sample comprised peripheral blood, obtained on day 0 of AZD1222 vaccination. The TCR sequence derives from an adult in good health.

CDR3 coding DNA: TGTGCCAGCAGACAGGGTGCCTCCTACGAGCAGTACTTC. Translation gives CASRQGASYEQYF. This chain joins TRBV6-6 and TRBJ2-7, with D possibly TRBD1 on 6 matching bases. V dropped 6 bases and J dropped 0 bases, with 9 bases sitting between them. The CDR3 spans 13 residues. Germline V CDR1 and CDR2: MNHNY, SVGAGI (reference sequence).